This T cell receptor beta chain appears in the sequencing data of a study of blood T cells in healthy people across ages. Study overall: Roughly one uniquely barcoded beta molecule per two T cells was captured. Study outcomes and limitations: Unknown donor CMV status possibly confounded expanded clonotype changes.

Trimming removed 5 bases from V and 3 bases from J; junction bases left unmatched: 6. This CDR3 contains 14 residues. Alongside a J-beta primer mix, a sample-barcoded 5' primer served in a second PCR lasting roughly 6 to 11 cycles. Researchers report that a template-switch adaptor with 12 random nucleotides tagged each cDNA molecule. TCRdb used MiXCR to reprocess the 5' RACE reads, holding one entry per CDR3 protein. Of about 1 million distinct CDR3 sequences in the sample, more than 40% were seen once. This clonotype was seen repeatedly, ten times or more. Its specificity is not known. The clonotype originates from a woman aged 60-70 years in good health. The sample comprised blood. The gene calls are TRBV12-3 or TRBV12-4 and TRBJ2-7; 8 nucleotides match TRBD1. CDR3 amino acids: CASSPRGLGYEQYF. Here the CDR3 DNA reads TGTGCCAGCAGTCCCAGGGGGCTGGGCTACGAGCAGTACTTC.